Presented here are 23 T cell receptor beta chains from one specimen sequenced in a study of cytomegalovirus exposure and HLA in healthy donors (dated by TCRdb to about 2017). Libraries were prepared through the immunoSEQ multiplex PCR assay. For the multiplex PCR, a mixture combining 60 forward primers for TCR Vbeta segments and 13 reverse primers for TCR Jbeta segments was used. TCRdb provides this immuneACCESS table in a form limited to in-frame rearrangements. Some clones are lacking; in checked studies, under half of them reflect an unresolved V gene, and why the rest are absent is not known. The sample profile shows roughly 100,000 clones; over 75% of them were found once. The ten largest clones capture roughly 3.7% of the sample. Input material: PBMCs. The receptors were sampled from a man in his fifties or sixties in good health and CMV-seronegative.

V gene TRBV4-2 combines with J gene TRBJ1-1; 9 bases map to TRBD1. The CDR3 has 15 amino acids. Germline assignment: CDR1 LGHNA and CDR2 YNFKEQ. V dropped 4 bases and J dropped 3; count of bases not matched to a gene: 6. CDR3 region: CASSPGQGLDTEAFF. CDR3 sequence (DNA): TGTGCCAGCAGCCCGGGACAGGGTTTGGACACTGAAGCTTTCTTT.

V gene TRBV29-1 combines with J gene TRBJ2-3, with D tentatively TRBD2 (7 bases). V was shortened by 4 bases and J by 5 bases, with 13 bases between the two germline ends. Germline V lookup: CDR1 SQVTM, CDR2 ANQGSEA. The CDR3 has 13 residues. CDR3 sequence (DNA): TGCAGCGTTGGTGGGGGGGCCAGAGATACGCAGTATTTT. Translating it yields CSVGGGARDTQYF.

In its sample, this clone was seen once. The CDR3: CASSKHSSNSPLHF. The CDR3 DNA is TGTGCCAGCAGTAAACACAGCAGCAATTCACCCCTCCACTTT. The chain combines TRBV27 with TRBJ1-6, with D hard to call. CDR1 and CDR2 from the germline V gene are MNHEY and SMNVEV (reference sequence). The CDR3 length is 14 residues. Trimming removed 5 bases from V and 7 bases from J, with 12 bases in between.

This chain links TRBV5-1 with TRBJ1-6; 9 nucleotides match TRBD1. CDR1 is SGHRS, CDR2 YFSETQ, per germline. The junction had 8 bases not matched to a gene; V was cut back by 4 bases and J by 0 bases. The CDR3 contains 18 residues. The DNA for the CDR3 is TGCGCCAGCAGCGCGGGACAGGGCTTTCTCTCCTATAATTCACCCCTCCACTTT. It encodes CASSAGQGFLSYNSPLHF.

This clone was seen just once. This chain links TRBV10-3 with TRBJ2-5, with TRBD1 as a possible D gene (5 bases). Trimming left V 8 bases short and J 2 bases short, with 9 bases between. Germline lookup yields CDR1 ENHRY and CDR2 SYGVKD. The CDR3 has 12 amino acids. CDR3 sequence: CAISQGQETQYF. The CDR3 DNA reads TGTGCCATCTCGCAGGGACAAGAGACCCAGTACTTC.

This sequence joins TRBV27 and TRBJ1-5, with 10 bases matching TRBD1. Germline V gives CDR1 MNHEY, CDR2 SMNVEV (reference sequence). The length of the CDR3 is 15 residues. Germline trimming cut 6 bases from V and 6 bases from J; bases unmatched to any gene: 8. For the CDR3, the DNA is TGTGCCAGCAGACCCGACAGGGGGCGTAGTCAGCCCCAGCATTTT. Its protein product is CASRPDRGRSQPQHF.

This clone was detected only a few times. V and J are TRBV7-2 and TRBJ2-7; the D is unclear. The ends were cut back, 4 bases at V and 1 base at J, with 11 bases in the middle. The CDR3 covers 14 residues. The germline V gene encodes CDR1 SGHTA and CDR2 FQGNSA. The CDR3 DNA sequence: TGTGCCAGCAGCTCCGATCTCGGGTCCTACGAGCAGTACTTC. The encoded protein is CASSSDLGSYEQYF. Combining the CDR3 with reference TRBV7-2 and TRBJ2-7 gives the whole variable domain GAGVSQSPSNKVTEKGKDVELRCDPISGHTALYWYRQSLGQGLEFLIYFQGNSAPDKSGLPSDRFSAERTGGSVSTLTIQRTQQEDSAVYLCASSSDLGSYEQYFGPGTRLTVT.

This clone is a singleton in its sample. The sample contains more than one DNA sequence encoding this CDR3. This chain joins TRBV18 and TRBJ1-1; the match to TRBD1 covers 7 bases. This CDR3 spans 14 amino acids. The germline CDR1 and CDR2 sequences are KGHSH and LQKENI. Losses at the gene ends were 4 bases for V and 0 bases for J; bases not matched to a gene: 2. The CDR3 DNA is TGTGCCAGCTCACGACAGGGTATGAACACTGAAGCTTTCTTT. Protein sequence: CASSRQGMNTEAFF.

V and J are TRBV30 and TRBJ1-6; the D gene is possibly TRBD1 (6 bases). CDR1 GTSNPN and CDR2 SVGIG come from the germline V gene (reference sequence). The ends were cut back, 3 bases at V and 4 bases at J, with 13 bases in the middle. The CDR3 spans 15 residues. DNA for the CDR3: TGTGCCTGGAGCCCCGGGACAAATTATAATTCACCCCTCCACTTT. Translating gives CAWSPGTNYNSPLHF.

The chain employs TRBV9 and TRBJ1-2; D perhaps matches TRBD1 (6 bases). The CDR3 runs 13 residues. CDR1 SGDLS and CDR2 YYNGEE come from the germline V gene. V was cut by 4 bases and J by 2 bases, with 9 bases left in between. CDR3: CASSPTGNYGYTF. CDR3 in DNA: TGTGCCAGCAGCCCTACAGGGAACTATGGCTACACCTTC.

The J gene is TRBJ2-2, the V gene TRBV7-8, with a weak D call TRBD1 (7 bases). V gave up 5 bases and J gave up 5 bases, with 15 bases separating them. CDR1 SGHVS and CDR2 FQNEAQ come from the germline V gene. The CDR3 runs to 15 residues. The CDR3, as DNA: TGTGCCAGCAGCCTCCTCAGGGGGGTGACCGGGGAGCTGTTTTTT. The encoded protein is CASSLLRGVTGELFF.

This clone was seen only a few times. The chain combines TRBV5-5 with TRBJ1-3, with TRBD1 as a possible D gene (5 bases). CDR1 and CDR2 (germline): SGHKS, YYEKEE (reference sequence). The CDR3 totals 15 residues. V lost 0 bases, J lost 8 bases, and 15 bases lay in between. The CDR3 reads CASSLVGRTGDTIYF. CDR3 nucleotides: TGTGCCAGCAGCTTGGTGGGCAGGACGGGGGACACCATATATTTT.

V is TRBV5-4 and J is TRBJ2-3; 8 bases map to TRBD2. V dropped 4 bases and J dropped 4; count of bases not matched to a gene: 2. The CDR3 is made up of 13 amino acids. Germline CDR1 and CDR2: SGHNT and YYREEE (reference sequence). Written as DNA, the CDR3 is TGTGCCAGCAGCCCTAGCGGGTCAGATACGCAGTATTTT. It codes for CASSPSGSDTQYF.

The genes are TRBV19 and TRBJ2-5; D might be TRBD2 (5 bases). CDR1 and CDR2 (germline): LNHDA, SQIVND (reference sequence). The CDR3 extends over 14 amino acids. Trimming cost V 2 bases and J 7 bases, with 14 bases left between them. The CDR3 DNA follows: TGTGCCAGTAGTATAAGCGGTGGTGGCGCGACCCAGTACTTC. Its protein product is CASSISGGGATQYF.

The gene calls are TRBV7-2 and TRBJ1-5, with 12 bases aligning to TRBD1. The germline gives CDR1 SGHTA, CDR2 FQGNSA. With 5 bases clipped from V and 3 bases from J, the junction kept 2 bases outside the gene matches. The CDR3 is made up of 15 amino acids. The DNA for the CDR3 is TGTGCCAGCAGCGGGGACAGGGGGCCCAATCAGCCCCAGCATTTT. Protein product: CASSGDRGPNQPQHF.

V and J are TRBV11-2 and TRBJ2-1; 12 nucleotides align to TRBD2. The V gene end was trimmed by 5 bases and the J gene end by 8 bases; junction bases not matched to a gene: 10. Germline CDR1 SGHAT, CDR2 FQNNGV. The CDR3 is 16 residues long. The CDR3: CASSPHLAGGPYEQFF. The DNA for the CDR3 is TGTGCCAGCAGCCCGCACCTAGCGGGGGGGCCATATGAGCAGTTCTTC.

The V call is TRBV2, the J call TRBJ2-5; TRBD2 aligns across 7 bases. The CDR3 runs 14 residues. Losses at the gene ends were 5 bases for V and 1 base for J; bases not matched to a gene: 4. In germline, CDR1 is SNHLY, CDR2 FYNNEI. The CDR3: CASSPPSGQETQYF. The CDR3 DNA is TGTGCCAGCAGTCCTCCTAGCGGCCAAGAGACCCAGTACTTC.

CDR3 sequence reads: CASSRSLAGGSNTQYF. Here the CDR3 DNA reads TGCGCCAGCAGCCGCTCACTAGCGGGGGGATCTAATACGCAGTATTTT. V is TRBV4-3 and J is TRBJ2-3, with 12 nucleotides matching TRBD2. The germline V gene has CDR1 LGHNA and CDR2 YSLEER. CDR3 length equals 16 residues. With V trimmed by 4 bases and J by 7 bases, 9 bases remained unmatched.

A note on this clone: The same CDR3 arises from other DNA sequences in this sample as well. This chain connects TRBV7-9 to TRBJ2-1; TRBD2 aligns across 7 bases. This CDR3 is 16 amino acids long. Germline V CDR1 and CDR2: SEHNR, FQNEAQ (reference sequence). Trimming at V came to 0 bases and at J to 4 bases, leaving 6 bases not matched to a gene. The DNA of the CDR3 is TGTGCCAGCAGCTTAGCTCTTAGCGGGTCTTACAATGAGCAGTTCTTC. This translates into CASSLALSGSYNEQFF.

V is TRBV7-2 and J is TRBJ1-2; D gene unclear. With 5 bases removed from V and 8 bases from J, the gap between germline ends came to 15 bases. Looked up from germline, CDR1 is SGHTA and CDR2 is FQGNSA. The CDR3 runs to 13 residues. The CDR3 sequence is CASSLRVAGGYTF. CDR3 DNA sequence: TGTGCCAGCAGCCTCCGGGTAGCGGGCGGCTACACCTTC.

The chain carries TRBV2 and TRBJ2-1; D is undetermined. Trimming took off 7 bases at V and 7 bases at J, with 8 bases between the two ends. Per the germline V gene, CDR1 is SNHLY and CDR2 is FYNNEI. This CDR3 has 11 residues. This CDR3 is CASTTQNEQFF. Written as DNA, the CDR3 is TGTGCCAGCACCACCCAGAATGAGCAGTTCTTC. Using reference TRBV2 and TRBJ2-1 for the parts outside the CDR3, the full variable domain is EPEVTQTPSHQVTQMGQEVILRCVPISNHLYFYWYRQILGQKVEFLVSFYNNEISEKSEIFDDQFSVERPDGSNFTLKIRSTKLEDSAMYFCASTTQNEQFFGPGTRLTVL.

This clone was found once. The rearrangement links TRBV9 to TRBJ1-2, with 7 bases aligning to TRBD1. V lost 1 base to trimming and J lost 8 bases; unmatched junction nucleotides: 8. The CDR3 runs to 14 residues. The germline V gene has CDR1 SGDLS and CDR2 YYNGEE. This CDR3 reads CASSVLAGGEGYTF. The CDR3 DNA reads TGTGCCAGCAGCGTATTGGCAGGGGGTGAGGGCTACACCTTC.

CDR3 sequence (DNA): TGTGCCAGCAGCATCATGCAGGGCCGCCCTGAAGCTTTCTTT. The encoded protein is CASSIMQGRPEAFF. The V call is TRBV7-9, the J call TRBJ1-1; weak D call: TRBD1 (5 bases). Germline assignment: CDR1 SEHNR and CDR2 FQNEAQ (reference sequence). This CDR3 contains 14 residues. The V gene lost 5 bases and the J gene lost 6 bases, with 16 bases spanning the gap.